The sequence of this T cell receptor (beta chain) was determined in a study of OX40 agonist ivuxolimab in advanced cancers. TCRdb's table, derived via immunoSEQ multiplex PCR, lists solely in-frame clones and lacks some. Here the sample spans approximately 80,000 clones, about 89% being singletons. From germline, CDR1 is SGHNT and CDR2 YYREEE (reference sequence). This CDR3 has 15 amino acids. V lost 2 bases and J lost 0, with 10 bases in between. Autoimmune disease history or systemic immunosuppression led to patient exclusion. This chain uses TRBV5-4 with TRBJ2-3, with D maybe TRBD2 (5 bases). The sequences come from CD4+ or CD8+ T cells sorted from blood, collected in a trial of the OX40 agonist ivuxolimab. The clonotype originates from an adult with an advanced solid tumor such as melanoma, head and neck, liver or kidney cancer. The CDR3 nucleotides read TGTGCCAGCAGCTTTATGGAGGAAAGCACAGATACGCAGTATTTT. Translation gives CASSFMEESTDTQYF.